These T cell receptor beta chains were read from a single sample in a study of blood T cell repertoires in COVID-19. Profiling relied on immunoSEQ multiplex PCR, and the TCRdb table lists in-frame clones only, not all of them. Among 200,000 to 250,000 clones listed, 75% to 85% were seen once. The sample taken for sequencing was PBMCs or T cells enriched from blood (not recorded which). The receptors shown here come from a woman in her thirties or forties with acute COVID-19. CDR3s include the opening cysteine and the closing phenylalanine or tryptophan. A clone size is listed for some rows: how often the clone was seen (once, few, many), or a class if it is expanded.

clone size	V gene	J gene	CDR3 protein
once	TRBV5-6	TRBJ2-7	CASSLGTGYYEQYF
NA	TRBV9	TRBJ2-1	CASSVDPAGGPYNEQFF
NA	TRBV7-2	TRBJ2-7	CASSLPAPGTPTYEQYF
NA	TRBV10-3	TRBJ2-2	CAISYGQGGTGELFF
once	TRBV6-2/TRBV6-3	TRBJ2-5	CASSSQGVNQETQYF
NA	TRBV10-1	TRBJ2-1	CASSESGRNEQFF
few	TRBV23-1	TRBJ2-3	CASSQSNKTHQTDTQYF
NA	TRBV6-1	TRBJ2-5	CASSEAHRLQETQYF
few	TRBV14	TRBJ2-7	CASSQGQGITYEQYF
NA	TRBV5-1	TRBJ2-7	CASSGREGSYEQYF
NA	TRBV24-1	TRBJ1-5	CATSGQGRGQPQHF
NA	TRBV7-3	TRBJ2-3	CASTSLPADTQYF
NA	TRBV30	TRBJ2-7	CAWSRQGSYEQYF
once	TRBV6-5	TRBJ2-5	CASRPGGSGVETQYF
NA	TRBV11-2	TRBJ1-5	CASSLGRGRNQPQHF
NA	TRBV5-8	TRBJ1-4	CASSLGQGASNEKLFF
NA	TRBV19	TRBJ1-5	CASRRTGNSNQPQHF
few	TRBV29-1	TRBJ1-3	CSVDRVGGNTIYF